Listed below are T cell receptor beta chains from one sample, sequenced in a study of metastatic and nonmetastatic thyroid tumors. With MiXCR, TCRdb called clones anew from the PCR reads. The repertoire holds 35,000 to 50,000 clones, roughly 14% seen once, with more than 8% in the top ten. The sample was blood. These receptors came from a female donor with papillary thyroid cancer or a benign thyroid nodule (not recorded which). Some clones in this sample may be carry-over from other donors' samples. The CDR3 runs from the conserved cysteine through the conserved F or W. Fields, in order: clone size, J gene, D gene, V gene, CDR3 DNA, CDR3 protein. A D gene is named only where the DNA matches it firmly. Not all rows give a size; the values are once, few, many and, for expanded clones, a class.

many | TRBJ2-2 | TRBD2 | TRBV7-2 | TGTGCCAGCAGCTCCTGGGTAGCGGGAATGAACACCGGGGAGCTGTTTTTT | CASSSWVAGMNTGELFF
many | TRBJ2-3 | TRBD2 | TRBV5-6 | TGTGCCAGCAGCTGGACTAGCGGCTTCACAGATACGCAGTATTTT | CASSWTSGFTDTQYF
many | TRBJ1-6 | . | TRBV4-2 | TGTGCCAGCAGTCAAATGACAGTGAGTTCACCCCTCCACTTT | CASSQMTVSSPLHF
many | TRBJ1-6 | TRBD1 | TRBV3-1 | TGTGCCAGCAGCCAAGATTCTCCGACAGGGGCTAAGTCACCCCTCCACTTT | CASSQDSPTGAKSPLHF
. | TRBJ1-2 | . | TRBV30 | TGTGCCTGGAGTGTTAAGGTCTACGGTACGTCGGGTGGCTACACCTTC | CAWSVKVYGTSGGYTF
many | TRBJ2-1 | TRBD1 | TRBV24-1 | TGTGCCACCAGTGATCAAACAGGGGGGTCCTACAATGAGCAGTTCTTC | CATSDQTGGSYNEQFF
many | TRBJ2-7 | TRBD2 | TRBV19 | TGTGCCAGTAGCCCCATGGGCGGGAGGCGGTACGAGCAGTACTTC | CASSPMGGRRYEQYF
many | TRBJ2-7 | . | TRBV20-1 | TGCAGTGCTAGTCCCGACTCCTACGAGCAGTACTTC | CSASPDSYEQYF
many | TRBJ2-2 | TRBD2 | TRBV12-3/TRBV12-4 | TGTGCCAGCAGTTTTGCTAGCGGGACCGGGGAGCTGTTTTTT | CASSFASGTGELFF
many | TRBJ2-1 | . | TRBV30 | TGTGCCTGGACGGCCTACAATGAGCAGTTCTTC | CAWTAYNEQFF
many | TRBJ2-3 | TRBD2 | TRBV6-1 | TGTGCCAGCAGTTCCCGACTAGCGGGGCCTCTTTATACGCAGTATTTT | CASSSRLAGPLYTQYF
medium-sized | TRBJ1-2 | . | TRBV6-1 | TGTGCCAGCAGTCCCCCCGGGCGTAGGGGCTACACCTTC | CASSPPGRRGYTF
many | TRBJ1-2 | . | TRBV29-1 | TGCAGCGTTGAAGGGTTGGCCAGCACTGGAGGCTACACCTTC | CSVEGLASTGGYTF
. | TRBJ1-3 | . | TRBV5-1 | TGCGCCAGCAGCTTGGGTCTGGGTAAATCTGGAAACAGCTTATATTTT | CASSLGLGKSGNSLYF
. | TRBJ1-2 | . | TRBV12-3/TRBV12-4 | TGTGCCAGCAGTTTCACGGTTAACTATGGCTACACCTTC | CASSFTVNYGYTF
few | TRBJ1-2 | . | TRBV7-3 | TGTGCCAACAGCTTAGCAGGTGAGGGCTACACCTTC | CANSLAGEGYTF
many | TRBJ2-7 | . | TRBV6-1 | TGTGCCAGCAGTTCCATGAAAATAGAGGAGCAGTACTTC | CASSSMKIEEQYF
few | TRBJ1-2 | TRBD1 | TRBV6-1 | TGTGCCAGCATATCCGGACAGGGCGCTGGCTACACCTTC | CASISGQGAGYTF
many | TRBJ2-1 | TRBD1 | TRBV7-2 | TGTGCCAGCAGTCAGGGACAGGGCTATTACAATGAGCAGTTCTTC | CASSQGQGYYNEQFF
. | TRBJ2-7 | TRBD2 | TRBV28 | TGTGCCAGCAGCGTACTAGCGGGAGGGGGGACAGGTCTCTCCTACGAGCAGTACTTC | CASSVLAGGGTGLSYEQYF
many | TRBJ2-3 | . | TRBV12-3/TRBV12-4 | TGTGCCAGCAGCCTGGGGGATACGCAGTATTTT | CASSLGDTQYF
medium-sized | TRBJ2-7 | . | TRBV6-1 | TGTGCCAGCTCCCCAGGGCTCTCCTACGAGCAGTACTTC | CASSPGLSYEQYF
many | TRBJ2-5 | TRBD2 | TRBV6-1 | TGTGCCAGCAGTGAAGGAGCTAGCGGGAGGACGGAGACCCAGTACTTC | CASSEGASGRTETQYF
. | TRBJ2-7 | TRBD2 | TRBV4-2 | TGTGCCAGCAGCCTTTCTACTCTCGGACTAGCGGTCTCCTATGAGCAGTACTTC | CASSLSTLGLAVSYEQYF
many | TRBJ1-1 | TRBD1 | TRBV19 | TGTGCCAGTAGTATAAGGGACAGGGGTAAGAACACTGAAGCTTTCTTT | CASSIRDRGKNTEAFF
few | TRBJ2-5 | . | TRBV6-1 | TGTGCCAGCTCGGTGGGACCACAAGAGGCCCAGTACTTC | CASSVGPQEAQYF
many | TRBJ1-1 | . | TRBV6-4 | TGTGCCAGCATTAGGGACGGAAACACTGAAGCTTTCTTT | CASIRDGNTEAFF
few | TRBJ2-1 | TRBD2 | TRBV6-2/TRBV6-3 | TGTGCCAGCAGTGACTCTCCGGGACTAGCGGGAGAGGAGGCTGAGCAGTTCTTC | CASSDSPGLAGEEAEQFF
many | TRBJ1-5 | . | TRBV6-1 | TGTGCCAGCAGCCTCTCGGCAGACAATCAGCCCCAGCATTTT | CASSLSADNQPQHF
few | TRBJ1-2 | . | TRBV6-2/TRBV6-3 | TGTGCCAGCAGTTACTTTATCAGTAGAGTTACTGGCTACACCTTC | CASSYFISRVTGYTF
few | TRBJ2-7 | . | TRBV6-2/TRBV6-3 | TGTGCCAGCAGTTACGGTTATCTACTAGGAAACGAGCAGTACTTC | CASSYGYLLGNEQYF
many | TRBJ2-4 | TRBD2 | TRBV28 | TGTGCCAGCAGTTTCCCCTCGGCTAGCGGGAGGCCGAGAGCCAAAAACATTCAGTACTTC | CASSFPSASGRPRAKNIQYF
many | TRBJ2-1 | . | TRBV7-2 | TGTGCCAGCAGCTTAACTGGATACAATGAGCAGTTCTTC | CASSLTGYNEQFF
. | TRBJ2-7 | . | TRBV27 | TGTGCCAGCAGTTTATCGGAGATTTCCTACGAGCAGTACTTC | CASSLSEISYEQYF
many | TRBJ2-4 | TRBD1 | TRBV6-1 | TGTGCCAGCAGTGACTGGTGGACAGGTGGCAAAAACATTCAGTACTTC | CASSDWWTGGKNIQYF
. | TRBJ2-1 | . | TRBV12-1 | TGTGCCAGCAGCTCCTGGGCGGGACTAGCGGGAGGAAGCTCCTACAATGAGCAGTTCTTC | CASSSWAGLAGGSSYNEQFF
. | TRBJ1-4 | . | TRBV7-6 | TGTGCCAGCAGCCTAACAGGGAAGGGAGAAATACTGTTATTT | CASSLTGKGEILLF